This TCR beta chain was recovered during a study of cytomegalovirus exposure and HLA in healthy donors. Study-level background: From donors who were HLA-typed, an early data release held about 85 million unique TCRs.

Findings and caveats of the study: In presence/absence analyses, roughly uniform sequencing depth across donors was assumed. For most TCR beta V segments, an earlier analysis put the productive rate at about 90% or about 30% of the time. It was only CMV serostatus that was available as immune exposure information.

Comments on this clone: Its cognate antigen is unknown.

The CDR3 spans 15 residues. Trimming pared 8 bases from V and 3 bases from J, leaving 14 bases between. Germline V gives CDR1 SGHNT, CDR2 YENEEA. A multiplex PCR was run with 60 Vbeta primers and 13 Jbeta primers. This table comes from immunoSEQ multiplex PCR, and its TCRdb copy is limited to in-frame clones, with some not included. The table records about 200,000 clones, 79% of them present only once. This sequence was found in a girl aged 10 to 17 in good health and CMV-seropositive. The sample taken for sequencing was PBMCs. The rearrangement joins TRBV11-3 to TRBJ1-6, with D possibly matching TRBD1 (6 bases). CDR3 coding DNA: TGTGCCAGCCTCGGGCAAGGGGGCTATAATTCACCCCTCCACTTT. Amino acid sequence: CASLGQGGYNSPLHF.